Following are 13 T cell receptor beta chains from one sample sequenced in a study of blood T cell repertoires in COVID-19. Method: immunoSEQ multiplex PCR; TCRdb's copy keeps in-frame clones and lacks some. Of about 140,000 clones detected, about 88% appear once; the ten largest clones hold approximately 2.5%. The material sequenced was peripheral blood. The receptors originated from a human donor with COVID-19, enrolled during active disease. The donor label of this sample is uncertain.

J is TRBJ2-7 and V is TRBV5-4; TRBD2 is a possible D gene (6 bases). The CDR3 totals 12 residues. V lost 2 bases to trimming and J lost 4 bases, with 7 bases between them. From germline, CDR1 is SGHNT and CDR2 YYREEE (reference sequence). The DNA of the CDR3 is TGTGCCAGCAGCTTTGGGACTTACGAGCAGTACTTC. This gives the protein CASSFGTYEQYF.

This clone was seen once. The rearrangement links TRBV6-6 to TRBJ2-7, with D hard to call. Germline V gives CDR1 MNHNY, CDR2 SVGAGI (reference sequence). V was pared by 8 bases and J by 4 bases, with 15 bases between. CDR3 size: 13 residues. The chain's CDR3 is CASSLAQAYEQYF. The CDR3 DNA sequence: TGTGCCAGCTCCCTCGCCCAGGCTTACGAGCAGTACTTC.

As DNA, the CDR3 is TGTGCCAGCAGCTACGTGAACCGGGTCTATGGCTACACCTTC. Amino acid sequence: CASSYVNRVYGYTF. This rearrangement joins TRBV7-9 to TRBJ1-2; D is unclear. This CDR3 spans 14 amino acids. V was shortened by 4 bases and J by 4 bases, with 13 bases between the two germline ends. CDR1 is SEHNR and CDR2 is FQNEAQ in the germline V gene (reference sequence).

The V and J genes are TRBV9 and TRBJ1-4; maybe TRBD1 (6 bases). CDR1 is SGDLS and CDR2 is YYNGEE in the germline V gene. The V gene lost 3 bases and the J gene lost 8 bases, with 14 bases spanning the gap. This CDR3 is built from 14 residues. The CDR3 DNA follows: TGTGCCAGCAGCGGCCTCGGGGGGGCGGAAAAACTGTTTTTT. As protein: CASSGLGGAEKLFF.

The rearrangement links TRBV6-5 to TRBJ2-5; 9 nucleotides match TRBD2. V shed 2 bases and J 4 bases; nucleotides not matched to a gene: 2. CDR3 length equals 14 residues. Germline CDR1 reads MNHEY; CDR2 reads SVGAGI. The CDR3 bases are TGTGCCAGCAGTTACAAAGCGGGAGGAGAGACCCAGTACTTC. Encoded protein: CASSYKAGGETQYF.

The chain has TRBV18 and TRBJ1-5; 8 nucleotides agree with TRBD1. This CDR3 spans 14 amino acids. CDR1 and CDR2 from the germline V gene are KGHSH and LQKENI. V gave up 3 bases and J gave up 3 bases; unmatched junction bases: 1. The CDR3 reads CASSPTGDNQPQHF. CDR3 DNA sequence: TGTGCCAGCTCACCGACAGGGGACAATCAGCCCCAGCATTTT.

As to this clone: Additional DNA sequences in this sample encode the identical CDR3. CDR3 protein: CASSQGQGETQYF. Here the CDR3 DNA reads TGCGCCAGCAGCCAGGGACAAGGAGAGACCCAGTACTTC. The chain employs TRBV5-1 and TRBJ2-5; a weak D match, TRBD1 (6 bases). This CDR3 spans 13 amino acids. Germline V gives CDR1 SGHRS, CDR2 YFSETQ. The ends were cut back, 4 bases at V and 4 bases at J, with 11 bases in the middle.

V gene TRBV9 combines with J gene TRBJ2-5; 7 nucleotides match TRBD1. This CDR3 has 14 amino acids. The germline V gene has CDR1 SGDLS and CDR2 YYNGEE. V lost 0 bases to trimming and J lost 6 bases; unmatched junction nucleotides: 5. The CDR3 DNA is TGTGCCAGCAGCGTAGAGGCAGGGGGAAAGACCCAGTACTTC. Its protein is CASSVEAGGKTQYF.

V usage is TRBV28 and J usage is TRBJ2-7; tentatively, D is TRBD1 (6 bases). Trimming removed 11 bases at V and 0 bases at J, with 14 bases between. The germline CDR1 and CDR2 sequences are MDHEN and SYDVKM. The CDR3 length is 13 residues. In nucleotides, the CDR3 is TGTGCCGGACGGACAGAGGGCTCCTACGAGCAGTACTTC. This translates into CAGRTEGSYEQYF.

This chain links TRBV5-1 with TRBJ2-7, with 9 positions matching TRBD1. Per germline, CDR1 SGHRS and CDR2 YFSETQ. The CDR3 consists of 13 residues. V lost 4 bases and J lost 5; bases outside the gene matches: 4. Written as DNA, the CDR3 is TGCGCCAGCAGCCAAGGGACAGGGCACGAGCAGTACTTC. It yields the protein CASSQGTGHEQYF.

The V and J genes are TRBV3-1 (or the pseudogene TRBV3-2) and TRBJ2-7; 7 positions agree with TRBD2. The junction had 0 bases not matched to a gene; V was cut back by 1 base and J by 0 bases. Germline V gives CDR1 LGHDT, CDR2 YNNKEL (reference sequence). The CDR3 totals 14 residues. Written as DNA, the CDR3 is TGTGCCAGCAGCCAAGGACTAGCCTCCTACGAGCAGTACTTC. This codes for CASSQGLASYEQYF.

The rearrangement links TRBV2 to TRBJ2-3; 8 bases align to TRBD2. The J segment lost 4 bases and the V segment lost 3 bases, leaving 6 bases of the junction unmatched. CDR1 is SNHLY and CDR2 is FYNNEI in the germline V gene. The CDR3 totals 15 residues. Here the CDR3 DNA reads TGTGCCAGCAGTGACGCCAGCGGGGGTTCAGATACGCAGTATTTT. This sequence encodes CASSDASGGSDTQYF.

Remarks on this clone: Other DNA sequences of this sample code for an identical CDR3. This chain connects TRBV10-3 to TRBJ2-1; 8 nucleotides line up with TRBD1. The ends lost 6 bases at V and 4 bases at J; junction bases unmatched: 5. The CDR3 is made up of 14 amino acids. In germline, CDR1 is ENHRY, CDR2 SYGVKD. Here the CDR3 DNA reads TGTGCCATCAGCGGGACAGGTGATTACAATGAGCAGTTCTTC. This codes for CAISGTGDYNEQFF.